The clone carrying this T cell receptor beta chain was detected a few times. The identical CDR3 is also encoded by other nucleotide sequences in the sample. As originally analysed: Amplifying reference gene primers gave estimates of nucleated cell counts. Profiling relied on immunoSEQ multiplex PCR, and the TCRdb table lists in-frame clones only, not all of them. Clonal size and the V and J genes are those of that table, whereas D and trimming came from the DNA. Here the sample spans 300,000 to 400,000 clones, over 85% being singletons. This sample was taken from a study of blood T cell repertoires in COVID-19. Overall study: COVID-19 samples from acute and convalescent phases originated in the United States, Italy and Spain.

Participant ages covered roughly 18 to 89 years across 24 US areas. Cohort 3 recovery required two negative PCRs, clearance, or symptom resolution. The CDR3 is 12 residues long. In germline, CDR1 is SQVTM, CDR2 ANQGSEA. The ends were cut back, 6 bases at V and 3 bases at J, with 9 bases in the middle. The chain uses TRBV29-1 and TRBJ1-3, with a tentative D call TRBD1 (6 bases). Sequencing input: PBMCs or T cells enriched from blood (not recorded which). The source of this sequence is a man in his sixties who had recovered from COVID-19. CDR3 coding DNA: TGCAGCGTACCAGGGGTTGGAAACACCATATATTTT. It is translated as CSVPGVGNTIYF.